This is a list of T cell receptor beta chains from one sample in a study of T cells after posttransplantation cyclophosphamide. Assay: immunoSEQ multiplex PCR; the TCRdb copy retains only in-frame clones and omits some. The sample shows some 38,000 clones, none of them appearing just once. Sequencing input: PBMCs. These receptor sequences come from a man between 50 and 59 years old in good health, CMV-negative, and a related stem cell transplant donor. CDR3s include the opening cysteine and the closing phenylalanine or tryptophan. Each record gives: CDR3 DNA, CDR3 protein, D gene, V gene, J gene, clone size. D genes are given only for firm matches. Clone size appears in some rows only: once, few, many, or a class for an expanded clone.

cdr3_nt: TGTGCCAGCAGCAGGACAGGGGGAGACTCTGGGGCCAACGTCCTGACTTTC
cdr3_aa: CASSRTGGDSGANVLTF
d_call: TRBD1
v_call: TRBV5-6
j_call: TRBJ2-6
clone_size: many

cdr3_nt: TGCGCCAGCAGCCCAGAGGCAGGAGGAGGAGGCTACACCTTC
cdr3_aa: CASSPEAGGGGYTF
d_call: NA
v_call: TRBV5-1
j_call: TRBJ1-2
clone_size: many

cdr3_nt: TGCGCCAGCAGCACCACCTCCGGCTACCTCGGAGGGGAGCAGTTCTTC
cdr3_aa: CASSTTSGYLGGEQFF
d_call: NA
v_call: TRBV5-1
j_call: TRBJ2-1
clone_size: many

cdr3_nt: TGCGCCAGCCGGGGGGAACTAGCGGGAGGTGAGCAGTACTTC
cdr3_aa: CASRGELAGGEQYF
d_call: TRBD2
v_call: TRBV5-1
j_call: TRBJ2-5
clone_size: few

cdr3_nt: TGTGCCAGCAGCCAAGGAGGGGGAGGGTACGAGCAGTACTTC
cdr3_aa: CASSQGGGGYEQYF
d_call: NA
v_call: TRBV14
j_call: TRBJ2-7
clone_size: few

cdr3_nt: TGCGCCAGCAGCCAACGACTAGCCCTTTACGAGCAGTACTTC
cdr3_aa: CASSQRLALYEQYF
d_call: TRBD2
v_call: TRBV4-1
j_call: TRBJ2-7
clone_size: many

cdr3_nt: TGCGCCAGCAGCAGGCCTGGGACAGTTACTAACTATGGCTACACCTTC
cdr3_aa: CASSRPGTVTNYGYTF
d_call: TRBD1
v_call: TRBV4-1
j_call: TRBJ1-2
clone_size: many

cdr3_nt: TGTGCCAGCACTGAACATACAGGGAGGGATGAGCAGTTCTTC
cdr3_aa: CASTEHTGRDEQFF
d_call: NA
v_call: TRBV6-1
j_call: TRBJ2-1
clone_size: few

cdr3_nt: TGTGCCAGCAGTGAAGATCTCTATGGCTACACCTTC
cdr3_aa: CASSEDLYGYTF
d_call: NA
v_call: TRBV2
j_call: TRBJ1-2
clone_size: many

cdr3_nt: TGCGCCAGCAGCTTGGACGGGGGGGTGCCTGAAGCTTTCTTT
cdr3_aa: CASSLDGGVPEAFF
d_call: NA
v_call: TRBV5-1
j_call: TRBJ1-1
clone_size: many

cdr3_nt: TGCGCCAGCAGCCAAGATCTGGGGGCGGGGGGGCGTTCAGGGACCCAGTACTTC
cdr3_aa: CASSQDLGAGGRSGTQYF
d_call: TRBD2
v_call: TRBV4-3
j_call: TRBJ2-5
clone_size: many

cdr3_nt: TGTGCCAGCAGCTCAGCGGGAGGAGGGTACAATGAGCAGTTCTTC
cdr3_aa: CASSSAGGGYNEQFF
d_call: TRBD2
v_call: TRBV7-9
j_call: TRBJ2-1
clone_size: many

cdr3_nt: TGTGCCAGCAGCTTCGGAGGACAGGGGACCTCAGGCTACACCTTC
cdr3_aa: CASSFGGQGTSGYTF
d_call: TRBD1
v_call: TRBV5-5
j_call: TRBJ1-2
clone_size: many

cdr3_nt: TGTGCCAGCAGTAGGCTGGGAGACACTGAAGCTTTCTTT
cdr3_aa: CASSRLGDTEAFF
d_call: NA
v_call: TRBV7-3
j_call: TRBJ1-1
clone_size: many

cdr3_nt: TGTGCCAGCAGCTCAAACCCGGGACAGGGGGCTGGCTACACCTTC
cdr3_aa: CASSSNPGQGAGYTF
d_call: TRBD1
v_call: TRBV7-8
j_call: TRBJ1-2
clone_size: many

cdr3_nt: TGTGCCAGTAGTAAGGGAGGGGCGCGGAACACTGAAGCTTTCTTT
cdr3_aa: CASSKGGARNTEAFF
d_call: NA
v_call: TRBV19
j_call: TRBJ1-1
clone_size: many

cdr3_nt: TGTGCCAGTAGTCTAAGGGGCGCTGAAGCTTTCTTT
cdr3_aa: CASSLRGAEAFF
d_call: NA
v_call: TRBV19
j_call: TRBJ1-1
clone_size: many

cdr3_nt: TGTGCCAGCAGCGCTTCAGGGGGCGCGTTGGGAGAGACCCAGTACTTC
cdr3_aa: CASSASGGALGETQYF
d_call: TRBD1
v_call: TRBV9
j_call: TRBJ2-5
clone_size: many

cdr3_nt: TGTGCCAGCAGCTTCTCCCGGGACATTAACTATGGCTACACCTTC
cdr3_aa: CASSFSRDINYGYTF
d_call: NA
v_call: TRBV11-2
j_call: TRBJ1-2
clone_size: few

cdr3_nt: TGTGCCAGAAGCTTAGCCCACCTCGCGGGGATCCATAGCAATCAGCCCCAGCATTTT
cdr3_aa: CARSLAHLAGIHSNQPQHF
d_call: NA
v_call: TRBV5-3
j_call: TRBJ1-5
clone_size: many

cdr3_nt: TGTGCCAGCAGCTATGCTAGCGGCTCCTACGAGCAGTACTTC
cdr3_aa: CASSYASGSYEQYF
d_call: TRBD2
v_call: TRBV5-4
j_call: TRBJ2-7
clone_size: many

cdr3_nt: TGTGCTAGTGGAAAAGACAGGGCTTCTCAAGAGACCCAGTACTTC
cdr3_aa: CASGKDRASQETQYF
d_call: TRBD1
v_call: TRBV12-5
j_call: TRBJ2-5
clone_size: few

cdr3_nt: TGTGCCAGCAGCTTAGGACAGGGCCTGGGCTATGGCTACACCTTC
cdr3_aa: CASSLGQGLGYGYTF
d_call: TRBD1
v_call: TRBV7-9
j_call: TRBJ1-2
clone_size: many

cdr3_nt: TGTGCCAGCAGTGAAGTAAGGCTAGCGGTGGGTGAGCAGTTCTTC
cdr3_aa: CASSEVRLAVGEQFF
d_call: TRBD2
v_call: TRBV2
j_call: TRBJ2-1
clone_size: many

cdr3_nt: TGTGCCACCAGCAGAGATTACTCTAGCGGGAGAGCCAAAAACATTCAGTACTTC
cdr3_aa: CATSRDYSSGRAKNIQYF
d_call: TRBD2
v_call: TRBV15
j_call: TRBJ2-4
clone_size: many

cdr3_nt: TGTGCCAGTAGTACCCTCGGGACTCCCGTCGATACGCAGTATTTT
cdr3_aa: CASSTLGTPVDTQYF
d_call: NA
v_call: TRBV19
j_call: TRBJ2-3
clone_size: many

cdr3_nt: TGTGCCAGCAGCTCTCGGCCGGGATACATGAACACTGAAGCTTTCTTT
cdr3_aa: CASSSRPGYMNTEAFF
d_call: NA
v_call: TRBV7-2
j_call: TRBJ1-1
clone_size: NA

cdr3_nt: TGTGCCAGTAGCTTAGCGGGGAGTGGGGATACGCAGTATTTT
cdr3_aa: CASSLAGSGDTQYF
d_call: TRBD2
v_call: TRBV19
j_call: TRBJ2-3
clone_size: many

cdr3_nt: TGTGCCAGCAGTTACTCCCCGTTCGACAGGGCCGGCGCTTTCTTT
cdr3_aa: CASSYSPFDRAGAFF
d_call: TRBD1
v_call: TRBV6-6
j_call: TRBJ1-1
clone_size: many

cdr3_nt: TGTGCCAGCAGCGGAGGGACTAGCGGGGTAAATGAGCAGTTCTTC
cdr3_aa: CASSGGTSGVNEQFF
d_call: TRBD2
v_call: TRBV9
j_call: TRBJ2-1
clone_size: many

cdr3_nt: TGTGCTAGTGGCCTCCTAGCGGGAGGGCCTCTCGAGCAGTACTTC
cdr3_aa: CASGLLAGGPLEQYF
d_call: TRBD2
v_call: TRBV12-5
j_call: TRBJ2-7
clone_size: many

cdr3_nt: TGCGCCAGCAGCCAACCCGGGACAGGGAGTAATGAGCAGTTCTTC
cdr3_aa: CASSQPGTGSNEQFF
d_call: TRBD1
v_call: TRBV5-1
j_call: TRBJ2-1
clone_size: many

cdr3_nt: TGTGCCAGCAGCTTTGAGGGGAGGACTGAAGCTTTCTTT
cdr3_aa: CASSFEGRTEAFF
d_call: NA
v_call: TRBV11-2
j_call: TRBJ1-1
clone_size: many

cdr3_nt: TGTGCCAGCTCACAGGGGAACATGGAACGGACTGAAGCTTTCTTT
cdr3_aa: CASSQGNMERTEAFF
d_call: NA
v_call: TRBV18
j_call: TRBJ1-1
clone_size: many

cdr3_nt: TGCGCCAGCAGTGAATACAGACACTATGGCTACACCTTC
cdr3_aa: CASSEYRHYGYTF
d_call: NA
v_call: TRBV10-1
j_call: TRBJ1-2
clone_size: many

cdr3_nt: TGTGCCACCAGCGCCTTGGGAGACCCGGTCCAAGAGACCCAGTACTTC
cdr3_aa: CATSALGDPVQETQYF
d_call: NA
v_call: TRBV15
j_call: TRBJ2-5
clone_size: few

cdr3_nt: TGTGCCAGCAGCGTAGCCCCACGGACAGGATCCTATGGCTACACCTTC
cdr3_aa: CASSVAPRTGSYGYTF
d_call: TRBD1
v_call: TRBV9
j_call: TRBJ1-2
clone_size: many

cdr3_nt: TGTGCCAGCAGTTTCTCTTTTCGGTCCGGACTGTTTTTT
cdr3_aa: CASSFSFRSGLFF
d_call: NA
v_call: TRBV27
j_call: TRBJ1-4
clone_size: few

cdr3_nt: TGTGCCAGCAGCTTGGGTGCAGGGCGTGCAACTAATGAAAAACTGTTTTTT
cdr3_aa: CASSLGAGRATNEKLFF
d_call: NA
v_call: TRBV11-3
j_call: TRBJ1-4
clone_size: many